The present T cell receptor beta chain was sequenced within a study of Graves' ophthalmopathy and Graves' hyperthyroidism. Study overall: Researchers obtained peripheral blood at initial diagnosis, before any treatment had begun.

RNA served as the template for amplifying TCR beta CDR3 regions. Following a first-round RT-PCR that used HTBI primers, a second-round multiplex PCR was carried out. MiXCR, run by TCRdb on the multiplex PCR reads, gives a single entry per CDR3 protein. The sample yields 620,000 or so distinct CDR3 sequences, 22% seen once. A word on this clonotype: Possible read error: a much larger clone is one base away.

CDR1 and CDR2 (germline): DFQATT, SNEGSKA (reference sequence). This CDR3 is built from 11 residues. The source is a woman under 30 with stable Graves' hyperthyroidism. Some clones in this sample may be carry-over from other donors' samples. Material: peripheral blood. The gene calls are TRBV20-1 and TRBJ1-1; tentatively, D is TRBD1 (5 bases). The CDR3: CSASGHNEACF. For the CDR3, the DNA is TGCAGTGCTAGTGGACATAACGAAGCTTGCTTT.